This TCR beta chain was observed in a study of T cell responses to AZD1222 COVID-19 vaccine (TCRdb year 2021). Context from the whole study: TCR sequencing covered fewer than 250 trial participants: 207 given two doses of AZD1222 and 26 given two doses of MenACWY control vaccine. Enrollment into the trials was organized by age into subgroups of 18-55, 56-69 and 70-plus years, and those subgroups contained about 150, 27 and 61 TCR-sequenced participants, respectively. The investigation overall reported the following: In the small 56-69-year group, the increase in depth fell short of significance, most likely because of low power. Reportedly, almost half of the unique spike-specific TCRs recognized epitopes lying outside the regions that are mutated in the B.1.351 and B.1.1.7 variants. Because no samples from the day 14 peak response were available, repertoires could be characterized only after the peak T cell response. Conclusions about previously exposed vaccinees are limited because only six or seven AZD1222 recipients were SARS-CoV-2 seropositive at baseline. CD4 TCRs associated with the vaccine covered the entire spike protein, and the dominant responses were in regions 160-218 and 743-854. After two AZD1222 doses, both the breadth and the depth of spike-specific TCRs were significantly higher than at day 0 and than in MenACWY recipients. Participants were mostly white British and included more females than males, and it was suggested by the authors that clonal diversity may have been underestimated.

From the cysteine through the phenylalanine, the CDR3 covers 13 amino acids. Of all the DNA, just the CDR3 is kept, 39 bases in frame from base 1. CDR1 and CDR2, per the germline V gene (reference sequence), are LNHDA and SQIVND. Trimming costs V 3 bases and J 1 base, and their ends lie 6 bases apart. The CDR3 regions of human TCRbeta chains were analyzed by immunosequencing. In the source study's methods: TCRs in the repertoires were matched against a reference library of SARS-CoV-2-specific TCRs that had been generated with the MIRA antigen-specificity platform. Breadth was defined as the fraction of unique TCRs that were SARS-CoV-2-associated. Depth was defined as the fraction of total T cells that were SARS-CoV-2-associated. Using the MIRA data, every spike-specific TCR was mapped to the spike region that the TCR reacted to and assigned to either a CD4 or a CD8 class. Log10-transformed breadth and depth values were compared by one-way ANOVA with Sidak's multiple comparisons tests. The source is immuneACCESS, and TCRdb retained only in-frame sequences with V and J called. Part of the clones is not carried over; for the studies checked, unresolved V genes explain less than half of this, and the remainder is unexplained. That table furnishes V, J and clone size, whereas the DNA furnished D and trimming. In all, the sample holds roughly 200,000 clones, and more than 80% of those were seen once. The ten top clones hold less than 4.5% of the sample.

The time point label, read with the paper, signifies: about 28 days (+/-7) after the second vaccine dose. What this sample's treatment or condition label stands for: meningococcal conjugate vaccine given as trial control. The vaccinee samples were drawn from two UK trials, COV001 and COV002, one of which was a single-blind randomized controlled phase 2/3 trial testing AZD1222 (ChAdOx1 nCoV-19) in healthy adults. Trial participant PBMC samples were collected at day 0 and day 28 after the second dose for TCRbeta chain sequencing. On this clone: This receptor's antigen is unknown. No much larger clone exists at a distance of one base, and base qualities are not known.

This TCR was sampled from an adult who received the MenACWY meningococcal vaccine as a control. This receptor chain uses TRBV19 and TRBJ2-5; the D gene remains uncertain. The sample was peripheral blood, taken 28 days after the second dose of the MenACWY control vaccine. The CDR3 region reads CASSMGPQETQYF. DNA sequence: TGTGCCAGTAGTATGGGTCCCCAAGAGACCCAGTACTTC.